This record concerns one TCR beta chain sequence. Antigen specificity is unknown. Every one of the donors was a Caucasian adult that lived in Nashville, Tennessee. The study separated CD4+ cells into CD45RA+ naive and CD45RA-negative memory subsets. The sample is drawn from a study of shared clonotypes between healthy human individuals. Whole-study results and caveats: Compared with memory subsets, naive subsets generally had larger estimated richness.

Assay execution took place at the deep level. Generated by immunoSEQ multiplex PCR, the TCRdb table keeps only in-frame clones and is missing some. The sample holds millions of clones, roughly 92% seen once. In germline, CDR1 is SGDLS, CDR2 YYNGEE. Trimming took 0 bases from V and 1 from J, leaving 12 bases between them. The CDR3 consists of 16 residues. V gene TRBV9 combines with J gene TRBJ2-3, with D unclear. The receptor was derived from a man aged 18 to 35 in good health. The material sequenced was naive CD4+ T cells sorted from blood. Subset here: CD45RA+ positively selected. The CDR3: CASSVGSRLGTDTQYF. DNA for the CDR3: TGTGCCAGCAGCGTAGGATCCAGGTTGGGCACAGATACGCAGTATTTT. The variable domain in full, with the rest retrieved from reference TRBV9 and TRBJ2-3, is DSGVTQTPKHLITATGQRVTLRCSPRSGDLSVYWYQQSLDQGLQFLIQYYNGEERAKGNILERFSAQQFPDLHSELNLSSLELGDSALYFCASSVGSRLGTDTQYFGPGTRLTVL.